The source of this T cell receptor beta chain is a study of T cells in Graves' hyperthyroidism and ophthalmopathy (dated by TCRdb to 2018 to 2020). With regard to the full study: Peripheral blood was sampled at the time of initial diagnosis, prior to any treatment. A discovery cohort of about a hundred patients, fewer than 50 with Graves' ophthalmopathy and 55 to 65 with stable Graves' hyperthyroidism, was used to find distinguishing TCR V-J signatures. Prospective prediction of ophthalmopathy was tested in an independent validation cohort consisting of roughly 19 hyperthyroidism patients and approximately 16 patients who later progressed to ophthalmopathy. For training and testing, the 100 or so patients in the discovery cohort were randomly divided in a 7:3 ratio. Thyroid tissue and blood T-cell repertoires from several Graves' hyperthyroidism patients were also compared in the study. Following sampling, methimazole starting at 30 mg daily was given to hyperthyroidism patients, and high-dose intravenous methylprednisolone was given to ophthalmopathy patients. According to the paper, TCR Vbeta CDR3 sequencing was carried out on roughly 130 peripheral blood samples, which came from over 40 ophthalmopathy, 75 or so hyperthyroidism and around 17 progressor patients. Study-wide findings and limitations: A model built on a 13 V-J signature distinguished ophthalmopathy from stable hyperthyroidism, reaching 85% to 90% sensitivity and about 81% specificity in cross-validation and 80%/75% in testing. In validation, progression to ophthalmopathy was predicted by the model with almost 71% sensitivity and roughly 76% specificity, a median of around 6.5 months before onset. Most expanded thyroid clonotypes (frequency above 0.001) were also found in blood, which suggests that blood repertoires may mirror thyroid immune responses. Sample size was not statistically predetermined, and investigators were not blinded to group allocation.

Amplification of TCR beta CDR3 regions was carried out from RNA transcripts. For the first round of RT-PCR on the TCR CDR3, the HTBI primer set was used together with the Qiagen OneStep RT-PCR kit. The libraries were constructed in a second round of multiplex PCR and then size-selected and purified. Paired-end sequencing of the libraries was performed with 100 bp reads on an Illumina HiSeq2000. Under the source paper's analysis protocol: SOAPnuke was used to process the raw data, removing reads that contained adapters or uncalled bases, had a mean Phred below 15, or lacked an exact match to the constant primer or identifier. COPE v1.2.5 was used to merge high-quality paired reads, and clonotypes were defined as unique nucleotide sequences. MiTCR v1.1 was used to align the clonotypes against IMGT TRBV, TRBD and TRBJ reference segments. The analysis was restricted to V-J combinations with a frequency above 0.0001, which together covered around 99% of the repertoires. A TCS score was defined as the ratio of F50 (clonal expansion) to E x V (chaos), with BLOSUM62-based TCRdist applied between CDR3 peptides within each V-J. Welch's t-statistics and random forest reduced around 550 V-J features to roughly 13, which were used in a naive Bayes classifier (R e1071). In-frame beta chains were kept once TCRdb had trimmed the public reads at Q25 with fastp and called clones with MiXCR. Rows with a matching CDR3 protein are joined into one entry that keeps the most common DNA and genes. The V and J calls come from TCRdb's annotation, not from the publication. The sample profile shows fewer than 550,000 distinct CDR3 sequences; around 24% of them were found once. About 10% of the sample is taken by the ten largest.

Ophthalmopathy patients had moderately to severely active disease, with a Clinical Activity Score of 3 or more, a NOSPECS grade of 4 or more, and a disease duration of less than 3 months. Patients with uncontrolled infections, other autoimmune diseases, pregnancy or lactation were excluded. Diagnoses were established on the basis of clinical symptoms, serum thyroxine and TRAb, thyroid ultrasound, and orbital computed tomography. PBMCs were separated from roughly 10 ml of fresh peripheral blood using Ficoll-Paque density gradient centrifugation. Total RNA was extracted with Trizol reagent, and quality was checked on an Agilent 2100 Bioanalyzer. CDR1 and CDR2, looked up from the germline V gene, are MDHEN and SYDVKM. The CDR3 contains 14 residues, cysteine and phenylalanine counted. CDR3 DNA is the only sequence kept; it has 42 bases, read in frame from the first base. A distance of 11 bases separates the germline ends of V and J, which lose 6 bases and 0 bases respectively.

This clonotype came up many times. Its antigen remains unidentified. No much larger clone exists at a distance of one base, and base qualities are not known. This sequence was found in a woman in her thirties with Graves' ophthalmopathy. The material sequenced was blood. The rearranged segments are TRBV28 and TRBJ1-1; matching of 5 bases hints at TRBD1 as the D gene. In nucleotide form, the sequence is TGTGCCAGCAGCACGGGACTGATGAACACTGAAGCTTTCTTT. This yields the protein CASSTGLMNTEAFF. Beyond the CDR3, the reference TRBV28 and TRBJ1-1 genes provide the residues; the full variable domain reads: DVKVTQSSRYLVKRTGEKVFLECVQDMDHENMFWYRQDPGLGLRLIYFSYDVKMKEKGDIPEGYSVSREKKERFSLILESASTNQTSMYLCASSTGLMNTEAFFGQGTRLTVV.